This TCR beta chain appears in the sequencing data of a study of OX40 agonist ivuxolimab in advanced cancers. Data came from immunoSEQ multiplex PCR; TCRdb stores just in-frame clones and leaves some out. This table has around 37,000 clones, 88% appearing once. CDR1 SGHRS and CDR2 YFSETQ come from the germline V gene. V trimming: 4 bases; J trimming: 2 bases; junction bases outside the gene matches: 6. The CDR3 is 14 residues long. This clonotype was obtained from an adult with an advanced solid tumor such as melanoma, head and neck, liver or kidney cancer. V is TRBV5-1 and J is TRBJ2-7; TRBD2 agrees at 7 bases. Sequenced material: CD4+ or CD8+ T cells sorted from blood, taken in a trial of the OX40 agonist ivuxolimab. The CDR3 DNA is TGCGCCAGCAGCGCGGGGGTGGGGGCCTACGAGCAGTACTTC. Encoded protein: CASSAGVGAYEQYF.